Sequencing of this T cell receptor beta chain was carried out in a study of blood T cell repertoires in COVID-19. Seattle's enrolled individuals joined amid active infection and were then monitored longitudinally. Original handling: Amplified reference gene primers provided the basis for estimating nucleated cell counts. Profiling relied on immunoSEQ multiplex PCR, and the TCRdb table lists in-frame clones only, not all of them. The V and J calls and clone size were taken over from that table, and D and trimming were inferred from the DNA. The sample gives about 190,000 clones, about three quarters of which show up once; 10% to 15% is in the top ten. Sequencing was performed on peripheral blood. The sequence was obtained from a woman older than 75 with COVID-19, enrolled during active disease.

This CDR3 reads CATSDLPGQRRTDTQYF. For the CDR3, the DNA is TGTGCCACCAGTGATTTGCCGGGACAAAGACGCACAGATACGCAGTATTTT. The chain joins TRBV24-1 to TRBJ2-3, with TRBD1 as a possible D gene (6 bases). V was cut by 0 bases and J by 1 base, with 13 bases left in between. The CDR3 consists of 17 residues. Germline CDR1 is KGHDR and CDR2 is SFDVKD.